One and the same sample provided the 7 T cell receptor beta chains below, sequenced in a study of T-cell memory formation after mild COVID-19. From the 5' RACE reads, TCRdb called clonotypes with MiXCR, one entry per CDR3 protein. The data show about 470,000 distinct CDR3 sequences, nearly 25% seen once. The sample consisted of PBMCs or a T cell subset sorted from them (not recorded which). The receptors derive from an adult woman who had mild COVID-19 (a few samples of this study predate the infection). Cell type and time point are not known.

This clonotype showed up just a few times. In DNA, the CDR3 is TGTGCCAGCAGCCCGACAGGGGTAGCGGGGGAGACCCAGTACTTC. Translating gives CASSPTGVAGETQYF. The chain recombines TRBV12-3 or TRBV12-4 with TRBJ2-5; D possibly uses TRBD1 or TRBD2 (8 bases each). There are 15 residues in the CDR3. Trimming cost V 6 bases and J 5 bases, with 19 bases left between them.

The chain couples TRBV4-1 to TRBJ2-7, with D possibly matching TRBD1 (5 bases). From germline, CDR1 is MGHRA and CDR2 YSYEKL. V shed 2 bases and J shed 1 base, with 18 bases lying between them. CDR3 size: 17 residues. DNA of the CDR3: TGCGCCAGCAGCCAATTCTTAGGGGTAATTACTTCCTACGAGCAGTACTTC. Amino acid sequence: CASSQFLGVITSYEQYF.

CDR3 nucleotides: TGTGCCAGCTCACCCCTAAGTGGTACCCAGGGCGTCACATCACGGGACTATGGCTACACCTTC. It yields the protein CASSPLSGTQGVTSRDYGYTF. The rearrangement links TRBV18 to TRBJ1-2, with TRBD1 as a possible D gene (5 bases). Deletions cut 3 bases from V and 3 bases from J, with 32 bases between. CDR3 length: 21 residues. The germline V gene has CDR1 KGHSH and CDR2 LQKENI.

The chain links TRBV9 to TRBJ2-3; 8 nucleotides align to TRBD2. CDR1 and CDR2 from the germline V gene are SGDLS and YYNGEE. V trimming: 0 bases; J trimming: 5 bases; junction bases outside the gene matches: 8. The CDR3 consists of 16 residues. CDR3 bases: TGTGCCAGCAGCGTAGCGGCGAGCGGGGGTGAAGATACGCAGTATTTT. Its protein product is CASSVAASGGEDTQYF.

In its sample, this clonotype was seen a few times. V and J are TRBV7-2 and TRBJ1-6, with a possible D match to TRBD1 (6 bases). The CDR3 runs to 17 residues. Per the germline V gene, CDR1 is SGHTA and CDR2 is FQGNSA. V was trimmed by 2 bases and J by 9 bases, leaving 20 bases between them. CDR3 DNA: TGTGCCAGCAGCTTAAGGGGACACCTATTAGGGGGTTCACCCCTCCACTTT. Its translation: CASSLRGHLLGGSPLHF. Using reference TRBV7-2 and TRBJ1-6 for the parts outside the CDR3, the full variable domain is GAGVSQSPSNKVTEKGKDVELRCDPISGHTALYWYRQSLGQGLEFLIYFQGNSAPDKSGLPSDRFSAERTGGSVSTLTIQRTQQEDSAVYLCASSLRGHLLGGSPLHFGNGTRLTVT.

This sequence joins TRBV12-3 or TRBV12-4 and TRBJ2-7; D ambiguous. V dropped 5 bases and J dropped 7 bases, with 12 bases sitting between them. This CDR3 is built from 12 residues. CDR3 amino acids: CASSLVRAEQYF. CDR3 bases: TGTGCCAGCAGTCTAGTTCGAGCGGAGCAGTACTTC.

This rearrangement joins TRBV7-3 to TRBJ2-6, with a possible D match to TRBD2 (7 bases). The CDR3 consists of 19 residues. Trimming pared 5 bases from V and 0 bases from J, leaving 20 bases between. CDR1 SGHTA and CDR2 FQGTGA come from the germline V gene. DNA of the CDR3: TGTGCCAGCAGCCGAAGGGGGGGACTTCGCCTCTCTGGGGCCAACGTCCTGACTTTC. Amino acids: CASSRRGGLRLSGANVLTF.